These T cell receptor beta chains were read from a single sample in a study of T cells and Merkel cell carcinoma outcomes. The protocol was immunoSEQ multiplex PCR, while the TCRdb copy is restricted to in-frame clones and leaves out a portion. The data hold roughly 2,100 clones, with about 90% observed a single time. The sequenced sample was tumor tissue from Merkel cell carcinoma. These receptors were obtained from a human donor with Merkel cell carcinoma. The CDR3 runs from the conserved cysteine through the conserved F or W.

V gene: TRBV19; J gene: TRBJ2-7; CDR3 protein: CATHGTADSYEQYF
V gene: TRBV4-3; J gene: TRBJ2-4; CDR3 protein: CASSQTGGKNIQYF
V gene: TRBV7-9; J gene: TRBJ1-1; CDR3 protein: CASSLIGLEAFF
V gene: TRBV4-3; J gene: TRBJ2-1; CDR3 protein: CASSQDYNEQFF
V gene: TRBV5-1; J gene: TRBJ2-1; CDR3 protein: CASSISGVTSNEQFF
V gene: TRBV4-1; J gene: TRBJ2-1; CDR3 protein: CASSHGTPNEQFF
V gene: TRBV19; J gene: TRBJ2-1; CDR3 protein: CASSTGTSGTYNEQFF
V gene: TRBV18; J gene: TRBJ2-3; CDR3 protein: CASSYGTGTDTQYF
V gene: TRBV23-1; J gene: TRBJ2-3; CDR3 protein: CASSQWGEASTDTQYF
V gene: TRBV11-2; J gene: TRBJ2-5; CDR3 protein: CASSLVRTGGQETQYF
V gene: TRBV7-9; J gene: TRBJ2-2; CDR3 protein: CASSPGTGTGELFF
V gene: TRBV6-6; J gene: TRBJ2-7; CDR3 protein: CASSQGQGGVDEQYF
V gene: TRBV5-4; J gene: TRBJ2-7; CDR3 protein: CASSLGSGRVEQYF
V gene: TRBV7-3; J gene: TRBJ2-1; CDR3 protein: CASSPKVGGEQFF
V gene: TRBV27; J gene: TRBJ1-3; CDR3 protein: CASSFRGELSGNTIYF
V gene: TRBV18; J gene: TRBJ2-1; CDR3 protein: CASSLRGSADEQFF
V gene: TRBV27; J gene: TRBJ1-1; CDR3 protein: CASSLTGMNTEAFF
V gene: TRBV2; J gene: TRBJ1-1; CDR3 protein: CASSVEGVGAFF
V gene: TRBV7-9; J gene: TRBJ1-1; CDR3 protein: CASSPLADTEAFF
V gene: TRBV7-9; J gene: TRBJ1-4; CDR3 protein: CASSLPPGTGATNEKLFF
V gene: TRBV29-1; J gene: TRBJ2-7; CDR3 protein: CSVEGTGGLYEQYF
V gene: TRBV6-1; J gene: TRBJ2-7; CDR3 protein: CASSEGGTVYEQYF
V gene: TRBV5-1; J gene: TRBJ2-7; CDR3 protein: CASSLSLAVLSYEQYF